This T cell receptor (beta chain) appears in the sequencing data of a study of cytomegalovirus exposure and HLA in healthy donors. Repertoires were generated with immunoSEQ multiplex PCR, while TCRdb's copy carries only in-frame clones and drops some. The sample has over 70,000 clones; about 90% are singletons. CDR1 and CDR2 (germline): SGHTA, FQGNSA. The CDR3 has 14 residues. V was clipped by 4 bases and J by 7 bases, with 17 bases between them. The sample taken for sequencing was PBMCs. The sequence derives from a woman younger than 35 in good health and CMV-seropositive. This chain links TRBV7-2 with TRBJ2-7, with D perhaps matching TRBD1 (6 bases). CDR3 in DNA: TGTGCCAGCAGCTCTACCTTAGACAGGACTGAGCAGTACTTC. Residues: CASSSTLDRTEQYF.